The present T cell receptor beta chain was sequenced within a study of CD8 T cells in Susac syndrome. Sequencing of TCR beta drew on CD8+ and CD4+ T cells from blood. Diagnostic criteria defined recently for definite or probable disease were met by the Susac syndrome patients. The TEMRA cells underwent FACS enrichment, while the CD8+ and CD4+ T cells underwent negative isolation. Overall study results and limits: That the number of individuals in its TCR sequencing and HLA analysis was relatively small was acknowledged by the study.

With random hexamers, reverse transcription was performed on about 0.45 to 1 ug of RNA. TCRdb re-derived calls from the immunoSEQ multiplex PCR reads in MiXCR, one entry per CDR3 protein. The sample records under 200,000 distinct CDR3 sequences, 90% to 95% being singletons. About this clonotype itself: The antigen is undetermined.

V dropped 3 bases and J dropped 1 base, with 7 bases sitting between them. The CDR3 loop spans 15 amino acids. Germline V CDR1 and CDR2: MGHDK, SYGVNS. Input material: CD4+ T cells from PBMCs. V gene TRBV25-1 combines with J gene TRBJ2-6; D is perhaps TRBD2 (6 bases). The sequence was collected from a human donor with Susac syndrome. The CDR3 here is CASSDRGSGANVLTF. Written as DNA, the CDR3 is TGTGCCAGCAGTGATCGGGGGTCTGGGGCCAACGTCCTGACTTTC.